The entry below gives a single TCR beta chain sequence along with its context. No antigen is known for it. The CDR3 contains 15 residues. Germline V gene data show CDR1 as SQVTM and CDR2 as ANQGSEA. V was cut by 7 bases and J by 5 bases, with 22 bases left in between. This sample was included in a study of identical twins. Whole-study results and caveats: Recombination models fit unrelated individuals' TCR alpha sharing but underestimated twins'.

Carrying unique molecular identifiers, the cDNA also gained a universal primer site through template switching. MiXCR, applied by TCRdb to the 5' RACE reads, yields one record per CDR3 protein. This table has 200,000 to 250,000 distinct CDR3 sequences, 6.5% to 9% appearing once. The data were also submitted as part of a second study, on yellow fever vaccine responses in identical twins.

The chain combines TRBV29-1 with TRBJ2-3; maybe TRBD1 (6 bases). This sequence originates from a woman aged 18-29 years in good health. Material for sequencing was CD8+ T cells sorted from blood. The CDR3 DNA reads as TGCAGCGCCAACCATGGGACATTGGTTATAGATACGCAGTATTTT. The encoded protein is CSANHGTLVIDTQYF.